This section outlines one T cell receptor beta chain sequence together with its context. This CDR3 is built from 19 residues. The J segment lost 3 bases and the V segment lost 0 bases, leaving 13 bases of the junction unmatched. CDR1 LGHNA and CDR2 YNFKEQ come from the germline V gene. This record comes from a study of blood T cell repertoires in COVID-19. Overall study: Both acute and convalescent COVID-19 samples were obtained from the United States, Italy and Spain.

The Seattle patients joined while their infection was active and were tracked longitudinally afterward. Authors' analysis steps: By means of reference gene primer amplification, nucleated cell counts were estimated. Using immunoSEQ multiplex PCR, the repertoire was profiled, and TCRdb retains in-frame clones only, with some absent. D and trimming were read from the DNA, whereas the V and J calls and clone size are those reported in that table. This sample has approximately 210,000 clones, with roughly 80% found just once. The sample consisted of peripheral blood. The TCR comes from a man between 60 and 75 years old with COVID-19, enrolled during active disease. The V and J genes are TRBV4-2 and TRBJ2-7; 11 bases are shared with TRBD2. The CDR3 bases are TGTGCCAGCAGCCAAGAGGCAGTAGCGGGAGGGCCCAATCTCTACGAGCAGTACTTC. It translates to CASSQEAVAGGPNLYEQYF.